A selection of T cell receptor beta chains follows, all from one sample in a study of blood T cell repertoires in COVID-19. Some clones are missing from TCRdb's copy, which holds only in-frame ones; the method was immunoSEQ multiplex PCR. The table includes some 16,000 clones, 80% to 90% detected once. The specimen was peripheral blood. These receptors were taken from a man aged 65 to 85 in a cohort sampled during active COVID-19. The CDR3 runs from the conserved cysteine through the conserved F or W. Each record gives: V gene, D gene, J gene, clone size, CDR3 DNA, CDR3 protein. D genes are given only for firm matches. Expanded clones are given a class, and other clones once, few, many or no size at all.

TRBV11-2,TRBD2,TRBJ2-5,-,TGTGCCAGCAGCTTAGGACTAGCGGGAGTTGAGACCCAGTACTTC,CASSLGLAGVETQYF
TRBV11-2,TRBD2,TRBJ2-1,-,TGTGCCAGCAGCTCCTTTTGGACTAGCGGGACCCATGAGCAGTTCTTC,CASSSFWTSGTHEQFF
TRBV15,TRBD2,TRBJ2-1,-,TGTGCCACCAGCTACTTTAGCGGGAGGGGGAATGAGCAGTTCTTC,CATSYFSGRGNEQFF
TRBV7-2,TRBD2,TRBJ2-3,-,TGTGCCAGCAGCTTAGAGGGGCGGGAGTTAGATACGCAGTATTTT,CASSLEGRELDTQYF
TRBV4-1,TRBD2,TRBJ2-7,few,TGCGCCAGCAGCCAAGAAGGGGGACTAGCGGGACAAAATCCCTACGAGCAGTACTTC,CASSQEGGLAGQNPYEQYF
TRBV9,-,TRBJ2-7,-,TGTGCCAGCAGCGTAGGACGGGGAGCCTACGAGCAGTACTTC,CASSVGRGAYEQYF
TRBV2,-,TRBJ2-7,-,TGTGCCAGCATGTTAAAGGGGAGGTTCTACGAGCAGTACTTC,CASMLKGRFYEQYF
TRBV5-4,TRBD2,TRBJ2-5,-,TGTGCCAGCAGCTTGGTACTAGCGGGAGGGCATGGGACCCAGTACTTC,CASSLVLAGGHGTQYF
TRBV19,TRBD2,TRBJ2-5,-,TGTGCCAGTAGTATGGGCCCGGGAGGGGTCGGAGAGACCCAGTACTTC,CASSMGPGGVGETQYF
TRBV5-4,-,TRBJ2-1,-,TGTGCCAGCAGCTTAGATAACAGGAACAATGAGCAGTTCTTC,CASSLDNRNNEQFF
TRBV30,TRBD1,TRBJ2-3,-,TGTGCCTGGAGGGACAGGGGGAGGGATACGCAGTATTTT,CAWRDRGRDTQYF
TRBV18,-,TRBJ1-1,few,TGTGCCAGCTCACCCCGAAGAAGCCTCGATACTGAAGCTTTCTTT,CASSPRRSLDTEAFF
TRBV24-1,-,TRBJ2-7,-,TGTGCCACCAGTGACCCTCGCCTGTCGAGCGAGCAGTACTTC,CATSDPRLSSEQYF
TRBV7-2,TRBD2,TRBJ2-1,few,TGTGCCAGCAGCCCCGGGACTAGCTCCAATGAGCAGTTCTTC,CASSPGTSSNEQFF
TRBV7-2,TRBD1,TRBJ2-2,-,TGTGCCAGCAGTTATATACAGGGGGTCTCCGGGGAGCTGTTTTTT,CASSYIQGVSGELFF
TRBV6-5,TRBD2,TRBJ2-1,-,TGTGCCAGCAGCACTAGCGGGAGACACAATGAGCAGTTCTTC,CASSTSGRHNEQFF
TRBV7-9,-,TRBJ1-3,-,TGTGCCAGCAGCTCAGGATCGAGCACTGGAAACACCATATATTTT,CASSSGSSTGNTIYF
TRBV7-8,-,TRBJ2-1,-,TGTGCCAGCAGCTCTCACGGACCCGGCGGGGAGCAGTTCTTC,CASSSHGPGGEQFF
TRBV5-1,TRBD2,TRBJ2-1,-,TGCGCCAGCAGCTTGGGGATTGGGATAGCGGGAGTAGGTGAGCAGTTCTTC,CASSLGIGIAGVGEQFF
TRBV20-1,TRBD1,TRBJ1-2,-,TGCAGTGCTGGGACAGTCTATGGCTACACCTTC,CSAGTVYGYTF
TRBV7-2,-,TRBJ1-6,-,TGTGCCAGCAGCCTCCGAGGACAAGATAATTCACCCCTCCACTTT,CASSLRGQDNSPLHF
TRBV6-2/TRBV6-3,TRBD1,TRBJ1-5,-,TGTGCCAGCAGCTTTGGACAGGGGGCTGAAAGCAATCAGCCCCAGCATTTT,CASSFGQGAESNQPQHF
TRBV15,TRBD2,TRBJ2-5,once,TGTGCCACCAGCAGAGAGAGTTGGACTAGCGGCTGGGAGACCCAGTACTTC,CATSRESWTSGWETQYF
TRBV6-2/TRBV6-3,TRBD2,TRBJ2-5,-,TGTGCCAGCAGTTTTCAAGGCGCGGGAGATGTCGTGACCCAGTACTTC,CASSFQGAGDVVTQYF
TRBV3-1/TRBV3-2,-,TRBJ1-2,-,TGTGCCAGCAGCCAAGATCTAGGGGCTGGGTACTATGGCTACACCTTC,CASSQDLGAGYYGYTF
TRBV13,-,TRBJ2-7,-,TGTGCCAGCAGCTTACTCGCCCTAGGAATCTACGAGCAGTACTTC,CASSLLALGIYEQYF
TRBV5-6,TRBD2,TRBJ2-2,-,TGTGCCAGCAGCTTGGAGCTAGCGGGAGCCGGGGAGCTGTTCTTT,CASSLELAGAGELFF
TRBV7-8,TRBD2,TRBJ2-1,once,TGTGCCAGCAGCCGTATTCCCTCTAGCGGGAACAACAATGAGCAGTTCTTC,CASSRIPSSGNNNEQFF
TRBV5-8,TRBD2,TRBJ2-7,-,TGTGCCAGCAGCTTGGCCATCGGGGCGGGAGCGGAAGAGCAGTACTTC,CASSLAIGAGAEEQYF
TRBV29-1,-,TRBJ1-5,-,TGCAGCGTTGAAGGGAGGGCTCAGCATTTT,CSVEGRAQHF
TRBV5-1,TRBD2,TRBJ2-1,-,TGCGCCAGCAGCTTGGCCGGGCTAGCGGGGTACAATGAGCAGTTCTTC,CASSLAGLAGYNEQFF
TRBV4-3,TRBD2,TRBJ2-3,-,TGCGCCAGCAGCCAAGATCGGGGGAGCGGGAGGGCCGAAACAGATACGCAGTATTTT,CASSQDRGSGRAETDTQYF
TRBV3-1/TRBV3-2,-,TRBJ1-4,-,TGTGCCAGCAGCCATGAGATATTGGAAAAACTGTTTTTT,CASSHEILEKLFF
TRBV5-1,-,TRBJ2-5,-,TGCGCCAGCAGCTTAGGTGGGAGGCCCGAGACAGGGCAAGAGACCCAGTACTTC,CASSLGGRPETGQETQYF
TRBV20-1,TRBD2,TRBJ2-3,-,TGCAGTGCTAGTGGGACTAGCGGGAGGGGCTATACGCAGTATTTT,CSASGTSGRGYTQYF
TRBV28,TRBD1,TRBJ1-1,-,TGTGCCAGCAGTTCCGGACAGGGGTACACTGAAGCTTTCTTT,CASSSGQGYTEAFF
TRBV27,-,TRBJ1-5,-,TGTGCCAGCAGTTTAGAGGGCAGCAATCAGCCCCAGCATTTT,CASSLEGSNQPQHF
TRBV4-1,-,TRBJ2-3,-,TGCGCCAGCAGCCACCTAGCAGATACGCAGTATTTT,CASSHLADTQYF
TRBV9,TRBD2,TRBJ2-1,-,TGTGCCAGCAGCGTAGTTGGGACTAGCGGGAGGAGGACCTACAATGAGCAGTTCTTC,CASSVVGTSGRRTYNEQFF
TRBV27,-,TRBJ1-2,-,TGTGCCAGCAGTTTGGTGGGCTACAGAAGTACTAACTATGGCTACACCTTC,CASSLVGYRSTNYGYTF
TRBV4-3,-,TRBJ1-5,-,TGCGCCAGCAGCCAAGACGGGGATAGCAATCAGCCCCAGCATTTT,CASSQDGDSNQPQHF
TRBV18,TRBD1,TRBJ2-5,-,TGTGCCAGCTCAGGGACAGGACAAGAGACCCAGTACTTC,CASSGTGQETQYF
TRBV19,TRBD1,TRBJ2-7,-,TGTGCCAGTACTGACAGGGTGGACGAGCAGTACTTC,CASTDRVDEQYF
TRBV5-6,-,TRBJ1-6,-,TGTGCCAGCACCCCCTGGGGGGGGGCTAATTCACCCCTCCACTTT,CASTPWGGANSPLHF
TRBV6-6,-,TRBJ1-2,-,TGTGCCAGCAGTTACCCGGCCCTCAGGGGCCACTATGGCTACACCTTC,CASSYPALRGHYGYTF
TRBV28,-,TRBJ1-4,-,TGTGCCAGCAGACCAATACACAGGGCTGCCGGTGAAAAACTGTTTTTT,CASRPIHRAAGEKLFF
TRBV5-4,-,TRBJ2-3,-,TGTGCCAGCAGCTTTCGGGGGAGTGGCACAGATACGCAGTATTTT,CASSFRGSGTDTQYF
TRBV27,-,TRBJ2-1,-,TGTGCCAGCAGTACACCTCTAGGAAACAATGAGCAGTTCTTC,CASSTPLGNNEQFF
TRBV9,-,TRBJ1-3,-,TGTGCCAGCAGCGTGGGTCTGGACAACTCTGGAAACACCATATATTTT,CASSVGLDNSGNTIYF
TRBV5-4,TRBD1,TRBJ2-1,-,TGTGCCAGCACCCTAGGGGGACAGCTGTACAATGAGCAGTTCTTC,CASTLGGQLYNEQFF
TRBV11-3,TRBD1,TRBJ2-1,-,TGTGCCAGCAGCACCAGGGGGAATGAGCAGTTCTTC,CASSTRGNEQFF
TRBV5-1,TRBD2,TRBJ2-7,-,TGCGCCAGCAGCCCCGTAGCGGGGGGGTACGAGCAGTACTTC,CASSPVAGGYEQYF
TRBV18,-,TRBJ2-7,-,TGTGCCAGCTCACCAGGACTACAATATACGAAGCAGTACTTC,CASSPGLQYTKQYF
TRBV4-1,TRBD2,TRBJ2-3,once,TGCGCCAGCAGCCAAGGCATGTCGGGGGGTAGCACAGATACGCAGTATTTT,CASSQGMSGGSTDTQYF
TRBV20-1,-,TRBJ2-7,few,TGCAGTGCTAGTTTCGGGAGCGTCTACGAGCAGTACTTC,CSASFGSVYEQYF